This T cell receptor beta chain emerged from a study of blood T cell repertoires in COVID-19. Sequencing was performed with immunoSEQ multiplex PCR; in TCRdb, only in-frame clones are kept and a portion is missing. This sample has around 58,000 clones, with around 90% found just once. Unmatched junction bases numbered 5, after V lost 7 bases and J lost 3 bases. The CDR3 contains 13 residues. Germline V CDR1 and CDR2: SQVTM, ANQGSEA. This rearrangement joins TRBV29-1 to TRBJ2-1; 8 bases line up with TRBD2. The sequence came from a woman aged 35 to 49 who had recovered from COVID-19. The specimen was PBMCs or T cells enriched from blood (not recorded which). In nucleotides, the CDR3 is TGCAGCGGCCGGACTAGCCACTACAATGAGCAGTTCTTC. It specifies CSGRTSHYNEQFF.